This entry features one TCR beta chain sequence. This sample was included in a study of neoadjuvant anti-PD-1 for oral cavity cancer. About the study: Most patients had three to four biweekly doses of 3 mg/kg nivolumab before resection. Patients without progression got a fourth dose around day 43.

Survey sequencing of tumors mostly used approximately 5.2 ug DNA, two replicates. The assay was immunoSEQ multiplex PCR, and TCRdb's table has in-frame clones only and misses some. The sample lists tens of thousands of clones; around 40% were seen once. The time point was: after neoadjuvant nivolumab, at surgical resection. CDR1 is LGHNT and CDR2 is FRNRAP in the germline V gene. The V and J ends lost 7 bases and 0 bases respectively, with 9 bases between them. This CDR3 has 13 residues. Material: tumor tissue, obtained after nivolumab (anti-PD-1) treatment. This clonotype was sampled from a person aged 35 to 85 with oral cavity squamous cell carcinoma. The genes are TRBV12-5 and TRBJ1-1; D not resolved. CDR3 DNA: TGTGCTAGTGCATTTGGCTTGAACACTGAAGCTTTCTTT. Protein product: CASAFGLNTEAFF.